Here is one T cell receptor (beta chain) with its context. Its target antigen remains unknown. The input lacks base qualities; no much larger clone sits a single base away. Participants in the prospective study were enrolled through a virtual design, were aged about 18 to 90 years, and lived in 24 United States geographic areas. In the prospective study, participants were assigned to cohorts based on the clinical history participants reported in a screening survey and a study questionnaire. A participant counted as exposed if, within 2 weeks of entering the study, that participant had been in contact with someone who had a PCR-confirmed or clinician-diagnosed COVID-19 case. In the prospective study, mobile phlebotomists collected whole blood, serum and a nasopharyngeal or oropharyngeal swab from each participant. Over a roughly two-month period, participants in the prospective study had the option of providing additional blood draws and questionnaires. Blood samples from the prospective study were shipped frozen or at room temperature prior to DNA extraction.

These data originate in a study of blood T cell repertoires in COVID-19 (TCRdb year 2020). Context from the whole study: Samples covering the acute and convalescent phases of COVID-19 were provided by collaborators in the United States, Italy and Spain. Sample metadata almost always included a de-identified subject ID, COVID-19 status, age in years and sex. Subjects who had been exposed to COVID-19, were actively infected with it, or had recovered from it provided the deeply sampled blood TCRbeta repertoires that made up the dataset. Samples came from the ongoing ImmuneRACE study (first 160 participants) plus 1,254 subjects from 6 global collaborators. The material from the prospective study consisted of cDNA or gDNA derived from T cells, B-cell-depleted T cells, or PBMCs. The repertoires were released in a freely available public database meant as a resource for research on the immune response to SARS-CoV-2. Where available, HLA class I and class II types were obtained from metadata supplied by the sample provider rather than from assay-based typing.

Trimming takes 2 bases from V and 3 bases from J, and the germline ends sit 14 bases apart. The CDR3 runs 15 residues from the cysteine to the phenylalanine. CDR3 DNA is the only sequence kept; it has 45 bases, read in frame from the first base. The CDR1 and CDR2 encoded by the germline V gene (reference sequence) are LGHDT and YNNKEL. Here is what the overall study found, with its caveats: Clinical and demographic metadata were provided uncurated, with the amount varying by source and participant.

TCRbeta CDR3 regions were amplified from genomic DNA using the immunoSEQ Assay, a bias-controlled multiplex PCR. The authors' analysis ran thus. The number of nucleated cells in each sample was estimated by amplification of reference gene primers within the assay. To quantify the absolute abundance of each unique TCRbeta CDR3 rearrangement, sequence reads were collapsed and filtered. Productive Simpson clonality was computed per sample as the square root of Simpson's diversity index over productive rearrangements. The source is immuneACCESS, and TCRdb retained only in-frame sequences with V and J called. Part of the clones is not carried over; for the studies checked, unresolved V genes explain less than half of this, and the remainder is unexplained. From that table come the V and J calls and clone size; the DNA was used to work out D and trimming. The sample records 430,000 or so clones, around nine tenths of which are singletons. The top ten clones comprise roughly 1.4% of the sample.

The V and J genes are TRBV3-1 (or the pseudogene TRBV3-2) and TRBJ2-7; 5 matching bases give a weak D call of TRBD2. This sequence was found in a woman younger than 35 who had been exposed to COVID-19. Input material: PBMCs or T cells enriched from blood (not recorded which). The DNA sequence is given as TGTGCCAGCAGCCAAAGTGGAGCGGTGAGCTACGAGCAGTACTTC. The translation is CASSQSGAVSYEQYF.